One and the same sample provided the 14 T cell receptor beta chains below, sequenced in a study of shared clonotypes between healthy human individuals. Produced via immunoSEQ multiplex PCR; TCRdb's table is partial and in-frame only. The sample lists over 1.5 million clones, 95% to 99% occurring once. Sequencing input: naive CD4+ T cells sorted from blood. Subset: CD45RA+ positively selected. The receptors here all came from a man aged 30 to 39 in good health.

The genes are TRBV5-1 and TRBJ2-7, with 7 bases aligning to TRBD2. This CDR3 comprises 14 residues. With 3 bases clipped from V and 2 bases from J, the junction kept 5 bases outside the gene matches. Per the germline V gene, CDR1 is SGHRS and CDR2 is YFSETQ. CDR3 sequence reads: CASSWTGRAYEQYF. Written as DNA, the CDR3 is TGCGCCAGCAGCTGGACGGGGAGGGCCTACGAGCAGTACTTC. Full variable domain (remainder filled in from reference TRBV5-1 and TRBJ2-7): KAGVTQTPRYLIKTRGQQVTLSCSPISGHRSVSWYQQTPGQGLQFLFEYFSETQRNKGNFPGRFSGRQFSNSRSEMNVSTLELGDSALYLCASSWTGRAYEQYFGPGTRLTVT.

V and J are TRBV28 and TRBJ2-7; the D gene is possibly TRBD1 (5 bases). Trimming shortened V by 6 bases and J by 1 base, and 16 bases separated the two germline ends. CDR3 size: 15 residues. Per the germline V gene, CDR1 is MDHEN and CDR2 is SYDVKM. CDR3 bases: TGTGCCAGCAGGACACAGGTTTTCGGGTCCTACGAGCAGTACTTC. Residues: CASRTQVFGSYEQYF.

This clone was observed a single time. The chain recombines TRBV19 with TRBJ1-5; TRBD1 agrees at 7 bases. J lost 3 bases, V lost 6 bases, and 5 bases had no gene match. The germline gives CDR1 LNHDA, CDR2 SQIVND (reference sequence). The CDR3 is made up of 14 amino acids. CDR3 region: CASSMTGINQPQHF. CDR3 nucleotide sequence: TGTGCCAGTAGCATGACAGGGATCAATCAGCCCCAGCATTTT.

The CDR3 region is CASTVQPAGELFF. Here the CDR3 DNA reads TGTGCCAGCACTGTCCAGCCAGCCGGGGAGCTGTTTTTT. V usage is TRBV6-5 and J usage is TRBJ2-2, with D unresolved. V lost 7 bases and J lost 6, with 12 bases in between. The germline gives CDR1 MNHEY, CDR2 SVGAGI. The CDR3 contains 13 residues.

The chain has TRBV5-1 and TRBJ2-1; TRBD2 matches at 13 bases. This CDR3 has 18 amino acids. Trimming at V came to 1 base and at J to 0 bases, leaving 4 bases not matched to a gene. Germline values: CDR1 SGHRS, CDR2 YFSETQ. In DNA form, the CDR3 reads TGCGCCAGCAGCTTGATGGGACTAGCGGGGAGCTCCTACAATGAGCAGTTCTTC. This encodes CASSLMGLAGSSYNEQFF. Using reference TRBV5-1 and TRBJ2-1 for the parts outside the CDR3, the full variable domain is KAGVTQTPRYLIKTRGQQVTLSCSPISGHRSVSWYQQTPGQGLQFLFEYFSETQRNKGNFPGRFSGRQFSNSRSEMNVSTLELGDSALYLCASSLMGLAGSSYNEQFFGPGTRLTVL.

The CDR3 nucleotides read TGCGCCAGCAGCTTGGCGAGTCTAGAATTGAAAACCGATACGCAGTATTTT. It specifies CASSLASLELKTDTQYF. The chain employs TRBV5-1 and TRBJ2-3; D is ambiguous. V was clipped by 0 bases and J by 6 bases, with 20 bases between them. The CDR3 sequence is 17 residues long. CDR1 SGHRS and CDR2 YFSETQ come from the germline V gene.

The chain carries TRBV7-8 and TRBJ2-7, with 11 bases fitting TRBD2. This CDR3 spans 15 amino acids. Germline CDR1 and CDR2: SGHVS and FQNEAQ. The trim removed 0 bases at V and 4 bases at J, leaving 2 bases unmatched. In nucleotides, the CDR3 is TGTGCCAGCAGCTTAGCTAGCGGGAGGGGTTACGAGCAGTACTTC. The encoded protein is CASSLASGRGYEQYF.

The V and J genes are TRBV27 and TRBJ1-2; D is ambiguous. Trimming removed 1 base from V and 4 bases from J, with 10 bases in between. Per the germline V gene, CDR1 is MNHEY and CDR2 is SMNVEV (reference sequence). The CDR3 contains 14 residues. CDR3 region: CASSLYGVGYGYTF. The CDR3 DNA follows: TGTGCCAGCAGTTTATACGGGGTTGGCTATGGCTACACCTTC.

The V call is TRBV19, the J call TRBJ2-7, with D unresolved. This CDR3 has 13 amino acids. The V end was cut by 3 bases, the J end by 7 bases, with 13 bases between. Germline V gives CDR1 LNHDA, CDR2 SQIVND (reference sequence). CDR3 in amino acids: CASSIGRKGEQYF. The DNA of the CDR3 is TGTGCCAGTAGTATTGGACGTAAGGGTGAGCAGTACTTC.

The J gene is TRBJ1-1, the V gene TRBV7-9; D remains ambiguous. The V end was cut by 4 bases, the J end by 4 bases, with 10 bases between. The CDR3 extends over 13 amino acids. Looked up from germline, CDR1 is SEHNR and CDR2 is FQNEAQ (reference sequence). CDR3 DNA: TGTGCCAGCAGCTCAAGGCGTCGCACTGAAGCTTTCTTT. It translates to CASSSRRRTEAFF.

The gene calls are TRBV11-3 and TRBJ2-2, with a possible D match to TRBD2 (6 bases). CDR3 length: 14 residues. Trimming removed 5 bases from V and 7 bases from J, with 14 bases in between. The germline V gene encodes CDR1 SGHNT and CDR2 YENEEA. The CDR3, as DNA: TGTGCCAGCAGCAAGATCGGCGGGAACGGGGAGCTGTTTTTT. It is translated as CASSKIGGNGELFF.

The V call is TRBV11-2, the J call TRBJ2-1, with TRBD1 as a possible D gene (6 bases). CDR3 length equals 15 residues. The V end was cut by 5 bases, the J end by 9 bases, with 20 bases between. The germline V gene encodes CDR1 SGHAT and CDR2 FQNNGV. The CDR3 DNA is TGTGCCAGCAGCGCCGTCGTGGGGGCGGTTGGTGAGCAGTTCTTC. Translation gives CASSAVVGAVGEQFF.

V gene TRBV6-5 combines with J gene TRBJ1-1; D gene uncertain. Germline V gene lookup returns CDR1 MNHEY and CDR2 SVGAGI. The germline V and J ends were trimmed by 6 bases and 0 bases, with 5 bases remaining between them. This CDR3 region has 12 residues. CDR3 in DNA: TGTGCCAGCAGACACATGAACACTGAAGCTTTCTTT. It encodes CASRHMNTEAFF.

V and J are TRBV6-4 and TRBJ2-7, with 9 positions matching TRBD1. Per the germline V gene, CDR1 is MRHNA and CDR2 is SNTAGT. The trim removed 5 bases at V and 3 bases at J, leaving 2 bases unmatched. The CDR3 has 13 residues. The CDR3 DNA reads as TGTGCCAGCAGTTTGGACAGGGGCTACGAGCAGTACTTC. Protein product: CASSLDRGYEQYF.